The 22 T cell receptor beta chains below all came from one sample that was sequenced in a study of shared clonotypes between healthy human individuals. Some clones are missing from TCRdb's copy, which holds only in-frame ones; the method was immunoSEQ multiplex PCR. The sample carries about 1.1 million clones, 60% to 80% recorded once. Source material: memory CD4+ T cells from PBMCs. The subset: CD45RA-negative fraction. These receptors all come from a man younger than 35 in good health. Some clones in this sample may be carry-over from other donors' samples.

The chain joins TRBV18 to TRBJ2-5, with 7 bases aligning to TRBD1. This CDR3 contains 15 residues. The germline gives CDR1 KGHSH, CDR2 LQKENI. V lost 4 bases, J lost 2 bases, and 7 bases stayed unmatched. CDR3 loop: CASSQSTGKQETQYF. The CDR3 region has the DNA TGTGCCAGCTCACAGTCGACAGGGAAACAAGAGACCCAGTACTTC. The whole variable domain, filled in from reference TRBV18 and TRBJ2-5, reads NAGVMQNPRHLVRRRGQEARLRCSPMKGHSHVYWYRQLPEEGLKFMVYLQKENIIDESGMPKERFSAEFPKEGPSILRIQQVVRGDSAAYFCASSQSTGKQETQYFGPGTRLLVL.

This chain joins TRBV5-1 and TRBJ1-4, with 9 bases lining up with TRBD1. The CDR3 runs to 18 residues. In germline, CDR1 is SGHRS, CDR2 YFSETQ. V shed 1 base and J 0 bases; nucleotides not matched to a gene: 7. DNA for the CDR3: TGCGCCAGCAGCTTGCGGACAGGGGCGGGGGCAACTAATGAAAAACTGTTTTTT. Its translation: CASSLRTGAGATNEKLFF.

Remarks on this clone: Other DNA sequences in this sample translate to the same CDR3. The V call is TRBV14, the J call TRBJ1-3, with D unclear. Germline V gene sequence: CDR1 SGHDN, CDR2 FVKESK. V shed 1 base and J shed 3 bases, with 4 bases lying between them. This CDR3 is 13 amino acids long. DNA for the CDR3: TGTGCCAGCAGCCAAGCGATTGGAAACACCATATATTTT. This sequence encodes CASSQAIGNTIYF.

The chain carries TRBV11-2 and TRBJ2-5, with D perhaps being TRBD1 or TRBD2 (5 bases each). Trimming took 1 base from V and 4 from J, leaving 10 bases between them. The CDR3 runs to 14 residues. Germline V lookup: CDR1 SGHAT, CDR2 FQNNGV. CDR3 sequence reads: CASSLGGAGETQYF. The CDR3 bases are TGTGCCAGCAGCTTAGGAGGGGCAGGAGAGACCCAGTACTTC.

V usage is TRBV5-4 and J usage is TRBJ2-4; D is ambiguous. Trimming removed 4 bases from V and 10 bases from J, with 21 bases in between. The CDR3 is 15 amino acids. Germline lookup yields CDR1 SGHNT and CDR2 YYREEE (reference sequence). The CDR3: CASSPSREPERIQYF. The CDR3 coding sequence is TGTGCCAGCAGCCCGTCCCGTGAACCAGAACGTATTCAGTACTTC.

About this clone: With a much larger clone just one base away, this may be a read error. CDR3 DNA sequence: TGTGCCATCAGCCAGGGAAACACCATATATTTT. Protein product: CAISQGNTIYF. This rearrangement joins TRBV10-3 to TRBJ1-3; D gene unclear. In germline, CDR1 is ENHRY, CDR2 SYGVKD. V was clipped by 6 bases and J by 4 bases, with 4 bases between them. CDR3 length equals 11 residues.

In the case of this clone: Other DNA sequences from this sample encode an identical CDR3 as well. The rearrangement uses TRBV5-1 and TRBJ2-5, with TRBD1 identical over 8 bases. Per germline, CDR1 SGHRS and CDR2 YFSETQ. V was pared by 0 bases and J by 3 bases, with 4 bases of the junction left unmatched. The length of the CDR3 is 15 residues. In nucleotides, the CDR3 is TGCGCCAGCAGCTTGGCCGGGACAGGTGAAGAGACCCAGTACTTC. Encoded protein: CASSLAGTGEETQYF.

This sequence joins TRBV11-2 and TRBJ2-1; possibly TRBD2 for D (5 bases). Looked up from germline, CDR1 is SGHAT and CDR2 is FQNNGV. V was shortened by 5 bases and J by 0 bases, with 11 bases between the two germline ends. The CDR3 covers 15 residues. The CDR3, as DNA: TGTGCCAGCAGCCCAACCCGGGGCTCCTACAATGAGCAGTTCTTC. It yields the protein CASSPTRGSYNEQFF.

The chain joins TRBV29-1 to TRBJ1-2, with 9 nucleotides matching TRBD1. The ends lost 6 bases at V and 8 bases at J; junction bases unmatched: 10. The germline gives CDR1 SQVTM, CDR2 ANQGSEA. The CDR3 contains 13 residues. The CDR3 region has the DNA TGCAGCGTGGGTCAGGGACAGGGTAGAGGCTACACCTTC. Amino acid sequence: CSVGQGQGRGYTF.

The chain links TRBV27 to TRBJ2-3; 12 nucleotides agree with TRBD2. This CDR3 has 17 residues. V trimming: 7 bases; J trimming: 6 bases; junction bases outside the gene matches: 14. Germline CDR1 is MNHEY and CDR2 is SMNVEV (reference sequence). As DNA, the CDR3 is TGTGCCAGCATGTTGGCAATTGGACTAGCGGGACCGGATACGCAGTATTTT. Encoded protein: CASMLAIGLAGPDTQYF.

CDR3 region: CATKGQGTNEKLFF. The CDR3, as DNA: TGCGCCACCAAGGGACAGGGTACTAATGAAAAACTGTTTTTT. The chain links TRBV5-1 to TRBJ1-4; 9 bases are a match to TRBD1. After removal of 9 bases from V and 2 bases from J, the junction contained 5 bases not matched to a gene. Per the germline V gene, CDR1 is SGHRS and CDR2 is YFSETQ. The CDR3 is 14 amino acids.

This sequence joins TRBV9 and TRBJ2-5; 10 bases fit TRBD2. TRBJ2-7 explains the end of the DNA better; the J call may be wrong. The CDR3 is 16 amino acids. Germline-derived CDR1 and CDR2 are SGDLS and YYNGEE. The CDR3 is CASSPYRLAGFYEQYF. The CDR3 nucleotides read TGTGCCAGCAGCCCCTATAGACTAGCGGGTTTCTACGAGCAGTACTTC.

V is TRBV19 and J is TRBJ2-1, with 7 nucleotides matching TRBD1. Germline CDR1 and CDR2: LNHDA and SQIVND (reference sequence). This CDR3 is 16 amino acids long. Trimming took 1 base from V and 8 from J; bases not matched to a gene: 11. CDR3 loop: CASSIVTGVIVYEQFF. CDR3 bases: TGTGCCAGTAGTATAGTTACAGGGGTGATCGTTTATGAGCAGTTCTTC.

V is TRBV7-9 and J is TRBJ2-5, with D possibly TRBD1 on 5 matching bases. Germline-derived CDR1 and CDR2 are SEHNR and FQNEAQ (reference sequence). The CDR3 length is 15 residues. V lost 0 bases to trimming and J lost 4 bases, with 12 bases between them. The CDR3 is CASSLAQGRPETQYF. The CDR3 DNA follows: TGTGCCAGCAGCTTAGCCCAGGGTAGGCCAGAGACCCAGTACTTC.

The gene calls are TRBV11-2 and TRBJ2-2, with D possibly being TRBD1 (5 bases). V dropped 3 bases and J dropped 6 bases, with 8 bases sitting between them. CDR1 SGHAT and CDR2 FQNNGV come from the germline V gene. The CDR3 has 13 amino acids. The CDR3 nucleotides are TGTGCCAGCAGCTTCTCAGGGTCCGGGGAGCTGTTTTTT. Amino acids: CASSFSGSGELFF. The full variable domain, in which reference TRBV11-2 and TRBJ2-2 provide the parts outside the CDR3, is EAGVAQSPRYKIIEKRQSVAFWCNPISGHATLYWYQQILGQGPKLLIQFQNNGVVDDSQLPKDRFSAERLKGVDSTLKIQPAKLEDSAVYLCASSFSGSGELFFGEGSRLTVL.

The J gene is TRBJ2-7, the V gene TRBV18; no definite D call. Per the germline V gene, CDR1 is KGHSH and CDR2 is LQKENI. The CDR3 runs 14 residues. The V gene lost 1 base and the J gene lost 0 bases, with 7 bases spanning the gap. The CDR3 spells CASSPLPRSYEQYF. In DNA form, the CDR3 reads TGTGCCAGCTCACCACTTCCCCGCTCCTACGAGCAGTACTTC.

The chain carries TRBV10-3 and TRBJ2-3; 9 nucleotides align to TRBD2. The V segment lost 10 bases and the J segment 1 base; nucleotides outside the gene matches: 3. Germline CDR1 reads ENHRY; CDR2 reads SYGVKD. The CDR3 covers 13 residues. The CDR3 DNA reads TGTGCCAGCCGGACTAGCGGCACAGATACGCAGTATTTT. Residues: CASRTSGTDTQYF.

The V and J genes are TRBV5-1 and TRBJ1-1; 10 bases match TRBD1. Trimming cost V 5 bases and J 10 bases; bases outside gene matches: 5. CDR3 length equals 12 residues. Germline CDR1 and CDR2: SGHRS and YFSETQ. As DNA, the CDR3 is TGCGCCAGCAGAATGGACAGGGGGGTAGCTTTCTTT. Encoded protein: CASRMDRGVAFF.

About this clone: A much larger clone differs by one base, so this may be a read error. This sample includes further DNA sequences coding for the same CDR3. The chain carries TRBV6-5 and TRBJ2-5, with D possibly called TRBD1 or TRBD2 (5 bases each). This CDR3 region has 14 residues. The V end was cut by 9 bases, the J end by 3 bases, with 17 bases between. In germline, CDR1 is MNHEY, CDR2 SVGAGI. CDR3 amino acids: CASSPSEGKETQYF. In DNA form, the CDR3 reads TGTGCCAGTAGCCCAAGTGAGGGGAAAGAGACCCAGTACTTC.

In DNA form, the CDR3 reads TGTGCCAGCGTCAGGGCGGCTAATGAAAAACTGTTTTTT. Translation gives CASVRAANEKLFF. The V call is TRBV2, the J call TRBJ1-4; D might be TRBD1 (5 bases). The V and J ends lost 8 bases and 3 bases respectively, with 10 bases between them. This CDR3 is 13 amino acids long. In germline, CDR1 is SNHLY, CDR2 FYNNEI.

This clone has a handful of counts. This chain joins TRBV28 and TRBJ2-5, with D possibly TRBD1 on 6 matching bases. The CDR3 has 16 residues. CDR1 is MDHEN and CDR2 is SYDVKM in the germline V gene. Trimming cost V 2 bases and J 2 bases, with 15 bases left between them. The CDR3 DNA follows: TGTGCCAGCAGTTTACTCCCGACAGGAAGGCAAGAGACCCAGTACTTC. Residues: CASSLLPTGRQETQYF.

J is TRBJ2-7 and V is TRBV27; the match to TRBD1 covers 9 bases. The CDR3 length is 14 residues. With V trimmed by 8 bases and J by 4 bases, 9 bases remained unmatched. Germline lookup yields CDR1 MNHEY and CDR2 SMNVEV (reference sequence). The CDR3, as DNA: TGTGCCAGCTGGGACCGGGACAGGGAATACGAGCAGTACTTC. Protein product: CASWDRDREYEQYF.